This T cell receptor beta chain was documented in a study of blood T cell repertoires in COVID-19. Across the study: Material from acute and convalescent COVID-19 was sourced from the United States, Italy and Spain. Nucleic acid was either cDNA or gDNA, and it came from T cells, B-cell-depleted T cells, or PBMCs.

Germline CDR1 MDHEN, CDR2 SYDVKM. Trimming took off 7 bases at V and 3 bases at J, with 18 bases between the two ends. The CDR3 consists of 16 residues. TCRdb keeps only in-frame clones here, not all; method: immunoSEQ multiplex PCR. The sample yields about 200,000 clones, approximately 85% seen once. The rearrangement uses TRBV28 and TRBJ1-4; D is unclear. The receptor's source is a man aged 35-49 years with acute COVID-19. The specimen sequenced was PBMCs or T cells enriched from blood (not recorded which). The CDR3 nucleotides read TGTGCCAGCAAACTTCTCGGGATCGGCTCTAATGAAAAACTGTTTTTT. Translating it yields CASKLLGIGSNEKLFF.